The table lists the clone carrying this T cell receptor (beta chain) with many counts. The CDR3 extends over 16 amino acids. V lost 0 bases to trimming and J lost 6 bases; unmatched junction nucleotides: 11. CDR1 is SGDLS, CDR2 YYNGEE, per germline. The sample is drawn from a study of T cells of healthy individuals. Using its own MiXCR run on the 5' RACE reads, TCRdb lists one record per CDR3 protein. The sample holds 60,000 to 75,000 distinct CDR3 sequences, about a sixth seen once. The genes are TRBV9 and TRBJ1-1; 7 nucleotides line up with TRBD1. The receptor was derived from a human donor in good health. Here the CDR3 DNA reads TGTGCCAGCAGCGTAGGTGAGACAGGGTGGTTTTCTGAAGCTTTCTTT. Encoded protein: CASSVGETGWFSEAFF.